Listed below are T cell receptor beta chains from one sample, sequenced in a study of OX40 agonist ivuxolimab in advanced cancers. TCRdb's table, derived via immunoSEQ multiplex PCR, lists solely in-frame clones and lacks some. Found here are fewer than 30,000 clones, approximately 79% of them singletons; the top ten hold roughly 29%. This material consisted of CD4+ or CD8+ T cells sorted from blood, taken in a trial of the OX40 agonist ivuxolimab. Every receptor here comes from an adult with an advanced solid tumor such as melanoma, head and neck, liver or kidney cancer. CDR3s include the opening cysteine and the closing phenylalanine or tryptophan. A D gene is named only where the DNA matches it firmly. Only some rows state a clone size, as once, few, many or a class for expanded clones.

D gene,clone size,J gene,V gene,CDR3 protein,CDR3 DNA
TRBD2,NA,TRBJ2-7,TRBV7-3,CASSLWEGSRAEQYF,TGTGCCAGCAGCTTGTGGGAGGGCAGCCGAGCCGAGCAGTACTTC
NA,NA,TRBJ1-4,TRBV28,CASSPPGLREKLFF,TGTGCCAGCAGTCCCCCGGGCCTGAGAGAAAAACTGTTTTTT
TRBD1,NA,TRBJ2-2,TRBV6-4,CASSESGTGVFGELFF,TGTGCCAGCAGTGAGTCCGGGACAGGGGTTTTCGGGGAGCTGTTTTTT
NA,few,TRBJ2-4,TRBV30,CAWSGSKTRAIGNIQYF,TGTGCCTGGAGTGGTAGCAAAACTAGGGCAATTGGAAACATTCAGTACTTC
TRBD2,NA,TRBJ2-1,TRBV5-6,CASTSPGGYDYNEQFF,TGTGCCAGCACCTCACCGGGGGGATACGACTACAATGAGCAGTTCTTC
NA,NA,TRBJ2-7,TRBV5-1,CASSLRTGSSYEQYF,TGCGCCAGCAGCTTGAGAACCGGAAGCTCCTACGAGCAGTACTTC
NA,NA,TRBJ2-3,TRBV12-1,CASSIGPTPSTDTQYF,TGTGCCAGCAGCATCGGACCAACACCTAGCACAGATACGCAGTATTTT
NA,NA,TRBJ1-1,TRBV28,CASSGLTTEAFF,TGTGCCAGCAGCGGCCTTACCACTGAAGCTTTCTTT
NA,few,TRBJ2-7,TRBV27,CASGWIKAYEQYF,TGTGCCAGCGGCTGGATCAAGGCCTACGAGCAGTACTTC
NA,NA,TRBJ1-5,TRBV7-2,CASSQTGFNQPQHF,TGTGCCAGCAGCCAGACAGGCTTCAATCAGCCCCAGCATTTT
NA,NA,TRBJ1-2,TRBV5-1,CASSPGRPEYGYTF,TGCGCCAGCAGTCCCGGACGTCCCGAGTATGGCTACACCTTC
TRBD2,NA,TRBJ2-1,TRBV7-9,CASSHPRASGGLYYEQFF,TGTGCCAGCAGCCACCCGCGGGCTAGCGGGGGTTTATACTATGAGCAGTTCTTC
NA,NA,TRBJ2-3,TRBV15,CATSRDLRGSDTQYF,TGTGCCACCAGCAGAGACCTACGAGGGAGCGATACGCAGTATTTT
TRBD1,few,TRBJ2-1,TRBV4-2,CASSQGLGQGNNEQFF,TGTGCCAGCAGCCAAGGACTCGGACAGGGTAACAATGAGCAGTTCTTC
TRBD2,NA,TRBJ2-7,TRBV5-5,CASSMTSGRYEQYF,TGTGCCAGCAGCATGACTAGCGGGAGATACGAGCAGTACTTC
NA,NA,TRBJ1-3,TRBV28,CASSLFIGSGNTIYF,TGTGCCAGCAGTTTATTCATCGGCTCGGGAAACACCATATATTTT
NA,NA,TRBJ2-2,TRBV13,CASSPRTEEELFF,TGTGCCAGCAGCCCCCGCACAGAGGAGGAGCTGTTTTTT
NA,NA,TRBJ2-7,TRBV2,CASSAGGGQYF,TGTGCCAGCAGTGCTGGCGGTGGGCAGTACTTC
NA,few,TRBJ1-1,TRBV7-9,CASSLGAGDEAFF,TGTGCCAGCAGCTTAGGTGCAGGGGATGAAGCTTTCTTT
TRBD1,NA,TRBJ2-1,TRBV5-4,CAGGGTGTEYNEQFF,TGTGCCGGAGGAGGTACCGGGACAGAGTACAATGAGCAGTTCTTC
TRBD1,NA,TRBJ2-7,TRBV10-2,CASQNRDRGLYEQYF,TGCGCCAGCCAGAACCGGGACAGGGGGCTGTACGAGCAGTACTTC
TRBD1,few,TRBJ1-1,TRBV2,CASTTGGAVAEAFF,TGTGCCAGCACGACAGGGGGCGCGGTGGCTGAAGCTTTCTTT
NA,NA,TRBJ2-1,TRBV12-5,CSTSYNEQFF,TGTTCTACTAGCTACAATGAGCAGTTCTTC
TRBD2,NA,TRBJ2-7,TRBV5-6,CASSGLASEQYF,TGTGCCAGCAGCGGACTAGCTTCCGAGCAGTACTTC
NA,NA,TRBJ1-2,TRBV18,CASSPPRRDLTSF,TGTGCCAGCTCACCACCACGGAGGGACCTAACTTCCTTC
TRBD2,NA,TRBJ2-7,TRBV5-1,CASSETSGYYEQYF,TGCGCCAGCAGCGAGACTAGCGGCTACTACGAGCAGTACTTC
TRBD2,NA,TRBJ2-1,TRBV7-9,CASSLASGRLNEQFF,TGTGCCAGCAGCTTGGCTAGCGGGAGGTTAAATGAGCAGTTCTTC
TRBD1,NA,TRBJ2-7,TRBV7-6,CASSFTGGEQYF,TGTGCCAGCAGCTTCACAGGGGGTGAGCAGTACTTC
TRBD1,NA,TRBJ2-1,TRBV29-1,CSVEEWDRGDNEQFF,TGCAGCGTTGAAGAATGGGACAGGGGGGACAATGAGCAGTTCTTC
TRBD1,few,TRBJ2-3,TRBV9,CASSGQGWDTQYF,TGTGCCAGCAGCGGACAGGGGTGGGATACGCAGTATTTT
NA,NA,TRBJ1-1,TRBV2,CASSPDTEAFF,TGTGCCAGCAGTCCTGACACTGAAGCTTTCTTT
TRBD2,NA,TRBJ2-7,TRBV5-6,CASSLAVTSRKRYEQYF,TGTGCCAGCAGCTTGGCAGTGACTAGCCGTAAAAGATACGAGCAGTACTTC
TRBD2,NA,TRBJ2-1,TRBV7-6,CASSLGGRAGDEQFF,TGTGCCAGCAGCTTAGGCGGGAGGGCCGGTGATGAGCAGTTCTTC
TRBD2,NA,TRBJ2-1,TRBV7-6,CASTVLAMKSNEQFF,TGTGCCAGCACCGTACTAGCGATGAAGTCGAATGAGCAGTTCTTC
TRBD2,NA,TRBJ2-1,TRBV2,CARDRTSGNNEQFF,TGTGCCAGGGACCGGACTAGCGGGAACAATGAGCAGTTCTTC
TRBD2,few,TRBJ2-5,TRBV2,CASSELVPPSGRIQETQYF,TGTGCCAGCAGTGAATTGGTCCCCCCTAGCGGGAGGATCCAAGAGACCCAGTACTTC
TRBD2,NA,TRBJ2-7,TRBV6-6,CASSPGGTSNYEQYF,TGTGCCAGCAGCCCGGGCGGGACTAGTAACTACGAGCAGTACTTC
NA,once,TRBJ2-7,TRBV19,CASSVTGNHEQYF,TGTGCCAGTAGTGTAACAGGGAACCACGAGCAGTACTTC
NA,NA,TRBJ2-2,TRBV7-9,CASSRTRDTFTGELFF,TGTGCCAGCAGCCGGACCCGGGACACGTTCACCGGGGAGCTGTTTTTT
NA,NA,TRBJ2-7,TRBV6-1,CASRTGAQSSYEQYF,TGTGCCAGCAGAACCGGGGCCCAGAGCTCCTACGAGCAGTACTTC
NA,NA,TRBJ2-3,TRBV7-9,CASSSRDTQYF,TGTGCCAGCAGCTCGAGGGATACGCAGTATTTT
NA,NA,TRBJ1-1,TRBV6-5,CASTHGPGALPEAFF,TGTGCCAGCACCCATGGTCCCGGGGCCCTCCCTGAAGCTTTCTTT
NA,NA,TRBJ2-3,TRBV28,CASRVSGGWADTQYF,TGTGCCAGCAGGGTGTCGGGGGGCTGGGCAGATACGCAGTATTTT
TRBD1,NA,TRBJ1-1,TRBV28,CASTQGQGWFTEAFF,TGTGCCAGCACACAAGGACAGGGCTGGTTCACTGAAGCTTTCTTT
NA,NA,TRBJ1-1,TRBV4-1,CASSQDDYGHAGAFF,TGCGCCAGCAGCCAAGATGATTATGGGCATGCGGGAGCTTTCTTT
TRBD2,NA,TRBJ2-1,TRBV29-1,CSVEGWTSGSGAYNEQFF,TGCAGCGTTGAAGGGTGGACTAGCGGGAGTGGGGCCTACAATGAGCAGTTCTTC
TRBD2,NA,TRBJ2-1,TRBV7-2,CASSSGLGGGNEQFF,TGTGCCAGCAGCTCCGGACTCGGCGGGGGGAATGAGCAGTTCTTC
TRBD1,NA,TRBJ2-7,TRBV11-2,CASSTGQHYEQYF,TGTGCCAGCAGCACGGGACAGCACTACGAGCAGTACTTC
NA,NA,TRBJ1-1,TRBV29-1,CSVEEGWGSVNTEAFF,TGCAGCGTTGAAGAAGGTTGGGGATCGGTGAACACTGAAGCTTTCTTT
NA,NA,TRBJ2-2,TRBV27,CASRAGALELFF,TGTGCCAGCAGAGCAGGGGCCTTGGAGCTGTTTTTT
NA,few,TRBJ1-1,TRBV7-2,CASSLLGWNTEAFF,TGTGCCAGCAGCTTATTGGGGTGGAACACTGAAGCTTTCTTT
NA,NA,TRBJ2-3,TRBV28,CASSLGSAGGTDTQYF,TGTGCCAGCAGTTTGGGATCCGCAGGGGGCACAGATACGCAGTATTTT
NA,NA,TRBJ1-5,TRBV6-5,CASNPGNSNQPQHF,TGTGCCAGCAACCCAGGAAATAGCAATCAGCCCCAGCATTTT
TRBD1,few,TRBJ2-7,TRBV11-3,CASSHDRAEQYF,TGTGCCAGCAGTCATGACAGGGCCGAGCAGTACTTC
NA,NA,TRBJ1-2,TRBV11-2,CASSLVHPTGTYYGYTF,TGTGCCAGCAGCTTAGTACATCCTACAGGCACTTACTATGGCTACACCTTC
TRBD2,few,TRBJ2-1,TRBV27,CASTPSAGRGYNEQFF,TGTGCCAGCACACCGTCAGCGGGACGGGGTTACAATGAGCAGTTCTTC
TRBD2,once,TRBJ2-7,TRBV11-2,CASSRFRGVSFEQYF,TGTGCCAGCAGCCGATTTCGGGGGGTCTCATTCGAGCAGTACTTC
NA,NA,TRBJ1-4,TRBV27,CASSQLPGDTDEKLFF,TGTGCCAGCAGTCAACTTCCAGGGGATACGGATGAAAAACTGTTTTTT
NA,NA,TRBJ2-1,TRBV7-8,CASSPLGVSNEQFF,TGTGCCAGCAGCCCACTCGGCGTGAGCAATGAGCAGTTCTTC
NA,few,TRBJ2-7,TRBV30,CAWRDSSSYEQYF,TGTGCCTGGCGGGACTCGAGCTCCTACGAGCAGTACTTC